These 18 T cell receptor beta chains were all obtained from the same sample, sequenced in a study of a mutant IDH1 vaccine in newly diagnosed glioma. Time point denoted: week 47, end of study. Each vaccine dose was 300 ug of mutant IDH1 20-mer peptide, with topical imiquimod. No antigen is known for these receptors. Sequencing used immunoSEQ multiplex PCR; TCRdb keeps in-frame clones, though not all of them. The repertoire includes tens of thousands of clones, around 86% of them detected once, and 3.8% sits in the top ten. This specimen consisted of PBMCs, obtained from a glioma patient whose treatment included an IDH1 peptide vaccine. The receptors were sampled from a man aged 25-45 years with glioma.

V gene TRBV27 combines with J gene TRBJ2-2; D not resolved. Germline CDR1 reads MNHEY; CDR2 reads SMNVEV (reference sequence). This CDR3 contains 13 residues. The V and J ends lost 0 bases and 3 bases respectively, with 2 bases between them. CDR3 in DNA: TGTGCCAGCAGTTTATCTTACACCGGGGAGCTGTTTTTT. Translating it yields CASSLSYTGELFF.

The chain has TRBV19 and TRBJ2-7, with 9 bases identical to TRBD1. Germline loops: CDR1 LNHDA, CDR2 SQIVND (reference sequence). After removal of 3 bases from V and 2 bases from J, the junction contained 2 bases not matched to a gene. This CDR3 comprises 14 residues. CDR3 residues: CASSIYRGPYEQYF. For the CDR3, the DNA is TGTGCCAGTAGTATCTACAGGGGGCCCTACGAGCAGTACTTC.

The chain couples TRBV5-1 to TRBJ2-7; D may be TRBD1 or TRBD2 (5 bases each). The V end was cut by 4 bases, the J end by 0 bases, with 14 bases between. CDR1 and CDR2 (germline): SGHRS, YFSETQ. The length of the CDR3 is 15 residues. The CDR3 nucleotides read TGCGCCAGCAGCGACCGGGACCGCAGCTCCTACGAGCAGTACTTC. This codes for CASSDRDRSSYEQYF. Drawing the rest from reference TRBV5-1 and TRBJ2-7, the complete variable domain is KAGVTQTPRYLIKTRGQQVTLSCSPISGHRSVSWYQQTPGQGLQFLFEYFSETQRNKGNFPGRFSGRQFSNSRSEMNVSTLELGDSALYLCASSDRDRSSYEQYFGPGTRLTVT.

The CDR3 DNA follows: TGCGCCAGCACAATGAACACTGAAGCTTTCTTT. It encodes CASTMNTEAFF. This chain uses TRBV5-1 with TRBJ1-1; D not resolved. The V gene's germline CDR1 is SGHRS and CDR2 YFSETQ. CDR3 size: 11 residues. Trimming took 6 bases from V and 0 from J, leaving 3 bases between them.

The chain recombines TRBV18 with TRBJ1-6; possibly TRBD1 for D (6 bases). Germline CDR1 and CDR2: KGHSH and LQKENI. This CDR3 region has 13 residues. Trimming cost V 6 bases and J 10 bases, with 13 bases left between them. The CDR3 DNA follows: TGTGCCAGCTCCCTAAACAGGGACTCACCCCTCCACTTT. It translates to CASSLNRDSPLHF.

This chain links TRBV5-1 with TRBJ1-6, with 9 bases lining up with TRBD1. Germline-derived CDR1 and CDR2 are SGHRS and YFSETQ. J gave up 1 base and V 4 bases, and 3 bases lay outside the gene matches. The CDR3 runs 16 residues. The CDR3 nucleotides read TGCGCCAGCAGCCCGGACAGGGGTTCCTATAATTCACCCCTCCACTTT. Protein: CASSPDRGSYNSPLHF.

The chain couples TRBV28 to TRBJ1-6, with 7 nucleotides matching TRBD1. In germline, CDR1 is MDHEN, CDR2 SYDVKM. The CDR3 runs to 18 residues. The V segment lost 9 bases and the J segment 8 bases; nucleotides outside the gene matches: 22. The DNA of the CDR3 is TGTGCCAGTACCCTTCCAAACAGGGGAGGTCCCTGGTATTCACCCCTCCACTTT. It is translated as CASTLPNRGGPWYSPLHF. Full variable domain (rest looked up from reference TRBV28 and TRBJ1-6): DVKVTQSSRYLVKRTGEKVFLECVQDMDHENMFWYRQDPGLGLRLIYFSYDVKMKEKGDIPEGYSVSREKKERFSLILESASTNQTSMYLCASTLPNRGGPWYSPLHFGNGTRLTVT.

This CDR3 reads CASRPTGSPYEQYF. As DNA, the CDR3 is TGTGCCAGCAGACCGACGGGGAGTCCCTACGAGCAGTACTTC. The chain couples TRBV27 to TRBJ2-7; D perhaps matches TRBD2 (5 bases). Trimming removed 6 bases at V and 2 bases at J, with 14 bases between. The germline gives CDR1 MNHEY, CDR2 SMNVEV (reference sequence). The CDR3 extends over 14 amino acids.

The chain is built from TRBV6-5 and TRBJ1-1; 7 positions agree with TRBD1. The CDR3 totals 15 residues. Germline CDR1 and CDR2: MNHEY and SVGAGI. Trimming at V came to 0 bases and at J to 1 base, leaving 2 bases not matched to a gene. CDR3 loop: CASSYSDRENTEAFF. DNA for the CDR3: TGTGCCAGCAGTTACTCAGACAGGGAGAACACTGAAGCTTTCTTT.

The chain carries TRBV4-1 and TRBJ2-2, with a possible D match to TRBD2 (6 bases). CDR1 and CDR2 (germline): MGHRA, YSYEKL. Deletions cut 6 bases from V and 7 bases from J, with 15 bases between. The CDR3 length is 14 residues. The CDR3 DNA follows: TGCGCCAGCAGATCCGGGACTTCCGGCGGGGAGCTGTTTTTT. It translates to CASRSGTSGGELFF.

The genes are TRBV28 and TRBJ2-3; 10 bases agree with TRBD2. J lost 2 bases, V lost 1 base, and 9 bases had no gene match. Germline V lookup: CDR1 MDHEN, CDR2 SYDVKM. The CDR3 contains 18 residues. The CDR3 here is CASSLFPSGGGPTDTQYF. CDR3 bases: TGTGCCAGCAGTTTATTCCCTAGCGGGGGCGGCCCCACAGATACGCAGTATTTT.

This clone was detected once. The chain couples TRBV7-9 to TRBJ2-5; the D is unclear. CDR3 size: 15 residues. From germline, CDR1 is SEHNR and CDR2 FQNEAQ (reference sequence). V was pared by 4 bases and J by 4 bases, with 16 bases between. The CDR3 nucleotides read TGTGCCAGCAGCTACGATTACGCGATCGGAGAGACCCAGTACTTC. Translated, it gives CASSYDYAIGETQYF.

Only one count was recorded for this clone. The chain uses TRBV5-1 and TRBJ1-5, with D possibly matching TRBD1 (6 bases). The V end was cut by 0 bases, the J end by 3 bases, with 7 bases between. The germline V gene has CDR1 SGHRS and CDR2 YFSETQ. The CDR3 has 14 residues. In DNA form, the CDR3 reads TGCGCCAGCAGCTTGGCAGGGGACAATCAGCCCCAGCATTTT. Protein sequence: CASSLAGDNQPQHF. Variable domain in full (rest from reference TRBV5-1 and TRBJ1-5): KAGVTQTPRYLIKTRGQQVTLSCSPISGHRSVSWYQQTPGQGLQFLFEYFSETQRNKGNFPGRFSGRQFSNSRSEMNVSTLELGDSALYLCASSLAGDNQPQHFGDGTRLSIL.

This rearrangement joins TRBV9 to TRBJ1-3; D perhaps matches TRBD1 (6 bases). This CDR3 is built from 15 residues. V lost 0 bases to trimming and J lost 0 bases, with 7 bases between them. CDR1 is SGDLS, CDR2 YYNGEE, per germline. CDR3 bases: TGTGCCAGCAGCGTAGGGGGGGCCTCTGGAAACACCATATATTTT. Translation: CASSVGGASGNTIYF.

This clone was seen a handful of times. V and J are TRBV2 and TRBJ2-2; TRBD2 matches at 9 bases. This CDR3 comprises 15 residues. Germline V gene data show CDR1 as SNHLY and CDR2 as FYNNEI. The CDR3 region has the DNA TGTGGGTCCGTAGCGGGGGCGATGAACACCGGGGAGCTGTTTTTT. Its protein is CGSVAGAMNTGELFF.

This chain links TRBV6-5 with TRBJ2-2; perhaps TRBD1 as D (6 bases). CDR1 and CDR2 (germline): MNHEY, SVGAGI. V lost 5 bases and J lost 7, with 17 bases in between. The CDR3 runs 15 residues. The CDR3 sequence is CASSTGDILFGELFF. The CDR3 region has the DNA TGTGCCAGCAGTACCGGGGACATTTTGTTCGGGGAGCTGTTTTTT.

This chain links TRBV5-1 with TRBJ1-1, with D possibly TRBD1 on 5 matching bases. V lost 8 bases to trimming and J lost 5 bases, with 22 bases between them. The CDR3 runs to 15 residues. The germline V gene encodes CDR1 SGHRS and CDR2 YFSETQ. The DNA of the CDR3 is TGCGCCAGTAGTCTCCAGGGCGGGAAAGAGACTGAAGCTTTCTTT. Its protein product is CASSLQGGKETEAFF.

This chain connects TRBV30 to TRBJ1-3; maybe TRBD1 (5 bases). The CDR3 length is 16 residues. The germline V gene encodes CDR1 GTSNPN and CDR2 SVGIG (reference sequence). Trimming pared 1 base from V and 5 bases from J, leaving 18 bases between. Here the CDR3 DNA reads TGTGCCTGGAGTGGCTACGGGACCGAGGACCGAAACACCATATATTTT. This encodes CAWSGYGTEDRNTIYF.